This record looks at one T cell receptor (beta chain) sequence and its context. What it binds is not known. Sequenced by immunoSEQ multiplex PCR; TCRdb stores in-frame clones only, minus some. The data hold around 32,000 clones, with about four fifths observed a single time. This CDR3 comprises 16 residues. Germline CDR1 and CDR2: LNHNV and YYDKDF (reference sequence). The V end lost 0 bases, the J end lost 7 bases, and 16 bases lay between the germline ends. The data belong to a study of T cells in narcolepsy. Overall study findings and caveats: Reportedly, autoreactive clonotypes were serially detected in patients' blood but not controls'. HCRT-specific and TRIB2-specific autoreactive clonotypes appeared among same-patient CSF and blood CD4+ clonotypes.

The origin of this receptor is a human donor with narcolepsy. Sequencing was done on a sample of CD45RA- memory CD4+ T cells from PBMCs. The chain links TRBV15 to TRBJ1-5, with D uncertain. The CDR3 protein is CATSRDKVSSSQPQHF. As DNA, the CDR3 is TGTGCCACCAGCAGAGATAAGGTTTCAAGTTCCCAGCCCCAGCATTTT.